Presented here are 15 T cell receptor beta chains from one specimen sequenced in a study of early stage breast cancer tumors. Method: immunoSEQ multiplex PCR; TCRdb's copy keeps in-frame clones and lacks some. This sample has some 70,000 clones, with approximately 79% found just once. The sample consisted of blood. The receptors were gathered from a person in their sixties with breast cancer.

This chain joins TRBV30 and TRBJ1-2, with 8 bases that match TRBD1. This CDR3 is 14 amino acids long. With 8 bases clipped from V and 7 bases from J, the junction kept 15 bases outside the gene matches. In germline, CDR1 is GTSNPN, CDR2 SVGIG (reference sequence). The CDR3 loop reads CASPSGGVVGGYTF. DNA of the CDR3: TGTGCCAGTCCTTCAGGGGGCGTTGTTGGTGGCTACACCTTC.

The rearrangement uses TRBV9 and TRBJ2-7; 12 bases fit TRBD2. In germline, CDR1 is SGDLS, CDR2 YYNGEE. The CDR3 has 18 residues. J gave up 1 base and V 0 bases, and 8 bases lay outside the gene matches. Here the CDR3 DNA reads TGTGCCAGCAGCGTAGGACTAGCGGGAGTCTCAGGGTCCTACGAGCAGTACTTC. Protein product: CASSVGLAGVSGSYEQYF.

Here the CDR3 reads CASSWTSEADTQYF. Here the CDR3 DNA reads TGTGCCAGCAGTTGGACTAGCGAAGCAGATACGCAGTATTTT. The V gene is TRBV28, the J gene TRBJ2-3; 9 bases align to TRBD2. The CDR3 contains 14 residues. The germline V gene has CDR1 MDHEN and CDR2 SYDVKM. The trim removed 4 bases at V and 4 bases at J, leaving 3 bases unmatched. Full variable domain (missing parts from reference TRBV28 and TRBJ2-3): DVKVTQSSRYLVKRTGEKVFLECVQDMDHENMFWYRQDPGLGLRLIYFSYDVKMKEKGDIPEGYSVSREKKERFSLILESASTNQTSMYLCASSWTSEADTQYFGPGTRLTVL.

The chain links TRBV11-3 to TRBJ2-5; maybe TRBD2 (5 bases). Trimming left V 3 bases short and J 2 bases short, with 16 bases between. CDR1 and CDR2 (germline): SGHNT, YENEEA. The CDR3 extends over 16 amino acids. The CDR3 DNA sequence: TGTGCCAGCAGCTTGGGTTCTCGGGGAGCTCAAGAGACCCAGTACTTC. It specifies CASSLGSRGAQETQYF.

The CDR3 loop is CASSETSGGGETQYF. The CDR3 DNA reads as TGTGCCAGCAGTGAGACTAGCGGGGGGGGAGAGACCCAGTACTTC. This chain uses TRBV28 with TRBJ2-5; 14 bases are shared with TRBD2. CDR3 length: 15 amino acids. Germline V gives CDR1 MDHEN, CDR2 SYDVKM. Trimming removed 5 bases from V and 4 bases from J; junction bases left unmatched: 3.

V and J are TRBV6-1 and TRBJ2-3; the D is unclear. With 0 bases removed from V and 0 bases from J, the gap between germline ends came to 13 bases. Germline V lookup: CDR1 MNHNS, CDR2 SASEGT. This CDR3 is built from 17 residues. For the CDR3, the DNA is TGTGCCAGCAGTGAAGCAGCTGCTATATTTAGCACAGATACGCAGTATTTT. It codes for CASSEAAAIFSTDTQYF.

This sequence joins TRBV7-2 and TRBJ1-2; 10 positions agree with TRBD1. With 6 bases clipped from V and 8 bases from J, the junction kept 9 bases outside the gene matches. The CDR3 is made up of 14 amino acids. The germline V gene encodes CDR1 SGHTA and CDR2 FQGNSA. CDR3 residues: CASRGQGLSSGYTF. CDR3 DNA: TGTGCCAGCAGGGGACAGGGGTTGTCTTCGGGCTACACCTTC.

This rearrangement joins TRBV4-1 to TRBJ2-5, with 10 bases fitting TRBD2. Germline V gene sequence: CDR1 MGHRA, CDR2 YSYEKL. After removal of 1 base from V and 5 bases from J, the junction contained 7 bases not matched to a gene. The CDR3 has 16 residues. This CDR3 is CASSQGAGGPEETQYF. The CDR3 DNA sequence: TGCGCCAGCAGCCAAGGAGCGGGGGGGCCGGAGGAGACCCAGTACTTC.

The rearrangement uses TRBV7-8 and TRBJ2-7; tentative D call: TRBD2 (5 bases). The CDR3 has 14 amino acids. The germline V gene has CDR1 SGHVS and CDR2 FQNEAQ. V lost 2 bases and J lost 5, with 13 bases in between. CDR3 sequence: CASSLWRMENEQYF. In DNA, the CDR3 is TGTGCCAGCAGCTTATGGAGGATGGAGAACGAGCAGTACTTC.

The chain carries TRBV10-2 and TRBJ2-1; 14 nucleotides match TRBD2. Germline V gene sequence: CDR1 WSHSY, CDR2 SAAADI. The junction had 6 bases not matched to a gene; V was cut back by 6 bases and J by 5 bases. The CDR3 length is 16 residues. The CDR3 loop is CASSGRGLAGDNEQFF. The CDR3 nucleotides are TGCGCCAGCAGCGGGAGGGGACTAGCGGGGGACAATGAGCAGTTCTTC.

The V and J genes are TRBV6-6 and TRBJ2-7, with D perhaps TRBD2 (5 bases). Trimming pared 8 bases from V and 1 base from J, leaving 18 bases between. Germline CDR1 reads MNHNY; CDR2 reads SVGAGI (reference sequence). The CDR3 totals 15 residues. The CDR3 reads CASRRTAGPSYEQYF. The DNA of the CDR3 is TGTGCCAGCCGCAGGACGGCGGGTCCTTCCTACGAGCAGTACTTC.

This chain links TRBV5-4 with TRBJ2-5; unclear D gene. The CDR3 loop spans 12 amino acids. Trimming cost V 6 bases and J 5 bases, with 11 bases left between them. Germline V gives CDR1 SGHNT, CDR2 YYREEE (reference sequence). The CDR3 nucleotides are TGTGCCAGCACGGCCCCCGGGGAGACCCAGTACTTC. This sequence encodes CASTAPGETQYF.

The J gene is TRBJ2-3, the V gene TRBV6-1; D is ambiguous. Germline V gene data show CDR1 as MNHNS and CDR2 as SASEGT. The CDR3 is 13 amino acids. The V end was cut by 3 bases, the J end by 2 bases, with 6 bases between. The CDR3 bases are TGTGCCAGCAGTGACGATCTCACAGATACGCAGTATTTT. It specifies CASSDDLTDTQYF.

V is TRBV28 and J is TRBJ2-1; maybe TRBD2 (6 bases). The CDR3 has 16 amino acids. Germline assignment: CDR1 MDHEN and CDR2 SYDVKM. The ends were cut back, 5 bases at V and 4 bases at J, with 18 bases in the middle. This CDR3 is CASSASGTGVYNEQFF. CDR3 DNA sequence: TGTGCCAGCAGTGCCTCCGGGACTGGAGTTTACAATGAGCAGTTCTTC.

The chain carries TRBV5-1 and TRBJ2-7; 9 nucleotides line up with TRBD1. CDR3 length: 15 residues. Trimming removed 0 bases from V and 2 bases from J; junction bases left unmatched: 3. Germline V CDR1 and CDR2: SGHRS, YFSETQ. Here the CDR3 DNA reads TGCGCCAGCAGCTTGGGACAGGGGGGGCCCTACGAGCAGTACTTC. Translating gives CASSLGQGGPYEQYF.